This section outlines one TCR beta chain sequence together with its context. Its antigen is undetermined. These data are taken from a study of blood T cells in healthy people across ages. Findings and limits, study-wide: Significant beta diversity loss was already apparent by age approximately 42, declining roughly linearly. Percentage of naive T cells showed a strong correlation with TCR beta diversity.

The CDR3 is made up of 10 amino acids. V dropped 5 bases and J dropped 7 bases, with 4 bases sitting between them. Per the germline V gene, CDR1 is SNHLY and CDR2 is FYNNEI. The use of a sample-barcoded 5' primer and a J-beta primer mix characterized a second PCR of about 7 to 12 cycles. Through a template-switch adaptor with 12 random nucleotides, each cDNA molecule received a tag. From each sample, at least 3 million paired-end reads containing CDR3 were obtained. TCRdb ran MiXCR on the 5' RACE reads and lists one entry per CDR3 protein. The sample records around 650,000 distinct CDR3 sequences, approximately 40% being singletons.

Sequenced: blood. The sequence came from an elderly man in good health. This sequence joins TRBV2 and TRBJ2-3; no firm D call. In DNA, the CDR3 is TGTGCCAGCAGTCTATATACGCAGTATTTT. Protein: CASSLYTQYF.